What follows describes a single T cell receptor (beta chain). The antigen is unknown. Germline V gene lookup returns CDR1 LNHDA and CDR2 SQIVND (reference sequence). CDR3 length: 21 residues. V was clipped by 0 bases and J by 2 bases; unmatched bases: 22. The entry originates in a study of cytomegalovirus exposure and HLA in healthy donors. Study-wide results and caveats: Earlier findings revealed that most TCR beta V segments proved productive either about 90% or about 30% of the time. Within the data, a cluster of highly shared sequence variants was likely a sequencing artifact. According to a later analysis, donors in an Asian-associated ancestry cluster reportedly had fewer N-insertions than the approximately 670-donor mean. According to the study, 150 to 200 TCR beta chains were cytomegalovirus-associated.

Use of 60 Vbeta and 13 Jbeta primers characterized the PCR. The table came from immunoSEQ multiplex PCR; TCRdb's copy has only in-frame clones and leaves some out. The sample lists approximately 100,000 clones, more than 75% occurring once. The sample consisted of PBMCs. The chain links TRBV19 to TRBJ2-7; 7 bases are shared with TRBD1. The source of this sequence is a woman in her fifties or sixties in good health and CMV-seropositive. The CDR3 reads CASSIDLRDRTLWVRTYEQYF. The CDR3 region has the DNA TGTGCCAGTAGTATAGATCTAAGGGACAGAACCCTTTGGGTGAGGACCTACGAGCAGTACTTC.